The subject of this entry is one T cell receptor beta chain. Its target is not known. The sample comes from a study of T cell repertoires in cytomegalovirus infection. This CDR3 comprises 15 residues. Germline trimming cut 3 bases from V and 7 bases from J; bases unmatched to any gene: 7. TCRdb redid the calling of the reads with MiXCR, one entry per CDR3 protein. The sample lists about a million distinct CDR3 sequences, roughly 30% occurring once. The input for sequencing was cultured CD8+ T cells from PBMCs, taken from culture after CMV antigen stimulation. The TCR comes from a human donor in good health (CMV status not recorded). Some clones in this sample may be carry-over from other donors' samples. J is TRBJ2-1 and V is TRBV12-3 or TRBV12-4; 9 bases are a match to TRBD2. The CDR3 is CASSFGGGAGNEQFF. In DNA, the CDR3 is TGTGCCAGCAGTTTCGGCGGGGGGGCGGGAAATGAGCAGTTCTTC.